The source of this T cell receptor beta chain is a study of T-cell memory formation after mild COVID-19. The overall study: For the most part, TCR clusters were specific to one donor.

This clonotype occurred many times. The antigen is not known. The ends were cut back, 7 bases at V and 3 bases at J, with 21 bases in the middle. This CDR3 spans 16 amino acids. Germline V gene data show CDR1 as MDHEN and CDR2 as SYDVKM. Study-level findings and limits: Clones that shrank (day 15 to 85) were balanced CD4/CD8, whereas later expanders leaned CD4+.

It was 5'RACE with constant-segment primers that produced the TCR alpha and TCR beta cDNA libraries, which carried sample barcodes and UMIs. Each CDR3 protein is one row after TCRdb ran MiXCR on the 5' RACE reads. The profile covers 250,000 to 300,000 distinct CDR3 sequences, with roughly 8.2% appearing a single time and 20% to 25% taken by the ten largest. This TCR derives from a man between 18 and 35 years old who had mild COVID-19 (a few samples of this study predate the infection). Cell type and time point are not known. Material for sequencing was PBMCs or a T cell subset sorted from them (not recorded which). The chain employs TRBV28 and TRBJ1-2; weak D call: TRBD1 (5 bases). The CDR3 spells CASTLSGGGFDYGYTF. The CDR3 DNA sequence: TGTGCCAGCACCTTATCCGGCGGGGGTTTCGACTATGGCTACACCTTC.